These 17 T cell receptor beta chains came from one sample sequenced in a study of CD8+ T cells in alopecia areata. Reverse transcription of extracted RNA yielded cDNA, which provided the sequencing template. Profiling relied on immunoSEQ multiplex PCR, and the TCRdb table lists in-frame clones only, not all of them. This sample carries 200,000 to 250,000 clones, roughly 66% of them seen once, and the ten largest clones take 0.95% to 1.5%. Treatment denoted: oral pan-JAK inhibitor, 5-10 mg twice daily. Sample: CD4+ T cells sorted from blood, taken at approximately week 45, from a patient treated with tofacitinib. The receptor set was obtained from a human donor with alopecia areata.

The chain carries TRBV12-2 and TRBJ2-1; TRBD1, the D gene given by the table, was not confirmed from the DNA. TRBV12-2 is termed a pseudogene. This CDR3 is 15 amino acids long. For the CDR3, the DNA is TGTGCAAGTCGCACGTACAGGGTTTCCGTCAATGAGCAGTTCTTC. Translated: CASRTYRVSVNEQFF.

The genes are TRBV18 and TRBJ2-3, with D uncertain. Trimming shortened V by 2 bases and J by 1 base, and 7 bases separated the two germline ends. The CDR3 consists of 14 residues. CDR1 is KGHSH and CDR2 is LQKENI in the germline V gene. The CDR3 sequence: CASSPGRGTDTQYF. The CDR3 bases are TGTGCCAGCTCACCAGGCAGAGGCACAGATACGCAGTATTTT.

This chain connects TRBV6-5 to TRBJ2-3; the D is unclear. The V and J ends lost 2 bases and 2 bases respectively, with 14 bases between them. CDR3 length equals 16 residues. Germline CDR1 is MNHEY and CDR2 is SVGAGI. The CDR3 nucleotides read TGTGCCAGCAGTTACGGACCCTACCGTATCACAGATACGCAGTATTTT. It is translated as CASSYGPYRITDTQYF.

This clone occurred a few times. The CDR3 reads CSVLAANEQFF. Written as DNA, the CDR3 is TGCAGCGTGCTAGCCGCAAATGAGCAGTTCTTC. The chain has TRBV29-1 and TRBJ2-1, with D possibly matching TRBD2 (5 bases). This CDR3 region has 11 residues. CDR1 and CDR2 from the germline V gene are SQVTM and ANQGSEA. The V end lost 6 bases, the J end lost 7 bases, and 10 bases lay between the germline ends.

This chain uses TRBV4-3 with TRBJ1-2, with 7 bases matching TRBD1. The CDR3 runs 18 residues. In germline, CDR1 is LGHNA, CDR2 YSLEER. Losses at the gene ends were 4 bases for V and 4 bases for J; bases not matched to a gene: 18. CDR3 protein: CASSLDPDVGQSTYGYTF. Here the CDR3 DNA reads TGCGCCAGCAGCCTCGACCCCGATGTGGGACAGTCAACCTATGGCTACACCTTC.

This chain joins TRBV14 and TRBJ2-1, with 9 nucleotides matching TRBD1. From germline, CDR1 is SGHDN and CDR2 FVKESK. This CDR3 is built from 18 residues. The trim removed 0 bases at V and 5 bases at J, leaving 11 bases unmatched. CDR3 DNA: TGTGCCAGCAGCCAAGAGGGCGGCGGGACAGGGAAAAACAATGAGCAGTTCTTC. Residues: CASSQEGGGTGKNNEQFF.

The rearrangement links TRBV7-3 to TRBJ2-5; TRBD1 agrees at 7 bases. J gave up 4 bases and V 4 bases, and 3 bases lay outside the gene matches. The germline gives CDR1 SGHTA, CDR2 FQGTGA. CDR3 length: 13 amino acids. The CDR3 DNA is TGTGCCAGCAGCTCTTCAGGGGGAGAGACCCAGTACTTC. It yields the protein CASSSSGGETQYF.

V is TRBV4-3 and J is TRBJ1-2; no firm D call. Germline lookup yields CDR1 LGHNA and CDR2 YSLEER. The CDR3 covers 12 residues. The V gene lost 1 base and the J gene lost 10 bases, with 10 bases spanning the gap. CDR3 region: CASSQGGQFYTF. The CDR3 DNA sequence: TGCGCCAGCAGCCAAGGTGGTCAATTCTACACCTTC.

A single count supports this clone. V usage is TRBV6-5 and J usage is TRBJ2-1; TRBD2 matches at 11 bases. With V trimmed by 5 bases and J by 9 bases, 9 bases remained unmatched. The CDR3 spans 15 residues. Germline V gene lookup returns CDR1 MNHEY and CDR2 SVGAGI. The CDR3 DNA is TGTGCCAGCAGTATAGCGGGGGGGCGTCGTAGTGAGCAGTTCTTC. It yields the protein CASSIAGGRRSEQFF.

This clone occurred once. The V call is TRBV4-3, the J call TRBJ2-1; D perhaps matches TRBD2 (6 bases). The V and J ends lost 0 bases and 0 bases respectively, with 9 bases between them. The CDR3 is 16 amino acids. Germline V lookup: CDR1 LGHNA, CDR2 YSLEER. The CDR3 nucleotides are TGCGCCAGCAGCCAAGATCTACTAGCCTCCTACAATGAGCAGTTCTTC. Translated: CASSQDLLASYNEQFF.

The CDR3 is CASRGQGETQYF. In DNA form, the CDR3 reads TGCGCCAGCAGAGGACAGGGAGAGACCCAGTACTTC. The gene calls are TRBV10-2 and TRBJ2-5; 8 nucleotides align to TRBD1. V shed 6 bases, J shed 4 bases, and the junction held 1 base outside the gene matches. The CDR3 is 12 amino acids. From germline, CDR1 is WSHSY and CDR2 SAAADI.

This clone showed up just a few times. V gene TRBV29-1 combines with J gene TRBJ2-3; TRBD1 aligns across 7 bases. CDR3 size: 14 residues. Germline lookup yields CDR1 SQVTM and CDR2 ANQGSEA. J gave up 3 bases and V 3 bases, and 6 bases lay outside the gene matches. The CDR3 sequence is CSVDVRQGTDTQYF. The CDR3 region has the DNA TGCAGCGTTGACGTCCGACAGGGTACAGATACGCAGTATTTT.

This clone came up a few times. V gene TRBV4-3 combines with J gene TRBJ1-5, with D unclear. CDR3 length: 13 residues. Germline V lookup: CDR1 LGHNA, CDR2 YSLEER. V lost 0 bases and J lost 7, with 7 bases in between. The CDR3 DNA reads TGCGCCAGCAGCCAAGATGTCATGCAGCCCCAGCATTTT. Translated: CASSQDVMQPQHF.

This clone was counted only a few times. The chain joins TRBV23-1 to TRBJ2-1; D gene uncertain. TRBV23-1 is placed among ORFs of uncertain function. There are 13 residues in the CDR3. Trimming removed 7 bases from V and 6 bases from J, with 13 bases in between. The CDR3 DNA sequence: TGCGCCAGCACAAGGGTAGTGGGCAATGAGCAGTTCTTC. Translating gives CASTRVVGNEQFF.

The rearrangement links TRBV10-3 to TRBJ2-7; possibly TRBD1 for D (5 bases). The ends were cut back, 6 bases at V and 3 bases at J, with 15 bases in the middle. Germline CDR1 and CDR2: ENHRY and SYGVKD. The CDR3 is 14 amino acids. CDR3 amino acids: CAISLTVGDYEQYF. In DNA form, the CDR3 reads TGTGCCATCAGCCTGACAGTAGGCGACTACGAGCAGTACTTC.

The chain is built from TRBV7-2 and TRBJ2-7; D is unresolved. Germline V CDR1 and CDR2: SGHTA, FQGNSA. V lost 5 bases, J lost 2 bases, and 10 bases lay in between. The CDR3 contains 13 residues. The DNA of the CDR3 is TGTGCCAGCAGCGCGAATATGGCCTACGAGCAGTACTTC. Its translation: CASSANMAYEQYF.

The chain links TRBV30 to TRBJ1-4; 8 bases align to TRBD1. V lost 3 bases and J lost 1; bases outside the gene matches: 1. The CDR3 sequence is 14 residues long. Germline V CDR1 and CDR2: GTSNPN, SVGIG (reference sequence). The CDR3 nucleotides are TGTGCCTGGAGCGGACAGGGAACTAATGAAAAACTGTTTTTT. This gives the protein CAWSGQGTNEKLFF.